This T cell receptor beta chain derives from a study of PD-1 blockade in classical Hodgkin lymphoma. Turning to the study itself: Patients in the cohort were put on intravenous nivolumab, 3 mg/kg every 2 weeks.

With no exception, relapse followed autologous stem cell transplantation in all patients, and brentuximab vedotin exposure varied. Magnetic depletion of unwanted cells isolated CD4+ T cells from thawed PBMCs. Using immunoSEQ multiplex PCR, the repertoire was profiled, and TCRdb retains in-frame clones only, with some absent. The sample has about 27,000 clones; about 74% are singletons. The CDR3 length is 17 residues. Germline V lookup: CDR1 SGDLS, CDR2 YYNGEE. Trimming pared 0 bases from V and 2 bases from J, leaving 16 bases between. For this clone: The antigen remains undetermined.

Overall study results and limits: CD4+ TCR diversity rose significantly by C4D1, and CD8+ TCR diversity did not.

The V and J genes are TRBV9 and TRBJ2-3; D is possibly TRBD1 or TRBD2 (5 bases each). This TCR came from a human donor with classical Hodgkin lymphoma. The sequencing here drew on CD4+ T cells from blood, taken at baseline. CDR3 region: CASSVGGVLTNTDTQYF. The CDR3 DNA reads TGTGCCAGCAGCGTAGGAGGGGTTTTAACGAACACAGATACGCAGTATTTT.